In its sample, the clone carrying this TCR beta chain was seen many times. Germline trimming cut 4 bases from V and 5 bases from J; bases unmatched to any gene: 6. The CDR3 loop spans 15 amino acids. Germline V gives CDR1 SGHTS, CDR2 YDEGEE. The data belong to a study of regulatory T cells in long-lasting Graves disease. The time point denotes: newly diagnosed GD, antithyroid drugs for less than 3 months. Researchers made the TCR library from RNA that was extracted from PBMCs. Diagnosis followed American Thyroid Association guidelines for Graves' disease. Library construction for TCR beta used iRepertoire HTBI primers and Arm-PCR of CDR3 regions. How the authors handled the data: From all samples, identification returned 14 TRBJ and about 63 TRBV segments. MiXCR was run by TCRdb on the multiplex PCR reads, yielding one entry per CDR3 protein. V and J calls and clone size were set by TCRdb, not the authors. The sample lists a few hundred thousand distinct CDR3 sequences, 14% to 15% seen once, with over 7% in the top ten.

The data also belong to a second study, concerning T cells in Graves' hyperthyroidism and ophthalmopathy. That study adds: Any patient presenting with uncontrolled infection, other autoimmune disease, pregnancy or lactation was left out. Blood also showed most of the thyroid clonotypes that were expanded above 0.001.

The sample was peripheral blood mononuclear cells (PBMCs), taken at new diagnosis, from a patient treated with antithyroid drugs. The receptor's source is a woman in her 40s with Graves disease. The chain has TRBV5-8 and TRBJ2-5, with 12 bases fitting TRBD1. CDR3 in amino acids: CASSEIGTGGETQYF. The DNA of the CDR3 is TGTGCCAGCAGCGAAATCGGGACAGGGGGCGAGACCCAGTACTTC.